Listed below are T cell receptor beta chains from one sample, sequenced in a study of blood T cell repertoires in COVID-19. The protocol was immunoSEQ multiplex PCR, while the TCRdb copy is restricted to in-frame clones and leaves out a portion. The table has more than 200,000 clones, roughly 90% seen once. Sequenced: peripheral blood. The origin of the receptors is a man between 65 and 80 years old with acute or convalescent COVID-19. CDR3s include the opening cysteine and the closing phenylalanine or tryptophan. The D gene is left open where the match is weak. Clone size appears in some rows only: once, few, many, or a class for an expanded clone.

D gene: .; J gene: TRBJ2-5; clone size: .; CDR3 length: 12; V gene: TRBV12-3/TRBV12-4; CDR3 DNA: TGTGCCAGCAGCACAGTTGTGAAGACCCAGTACTTC; CDR3 protein: CASSTVVKTQYF
D gene: TRBD1; J gene: TRBJ1-2; clone size: .; CDR3 length: 17; V gene: TRBV27; CDR3 DNA: TGTGCCAGCAGTTTATCGTCGGACAGGCAAATTAACTATGGCTACACCTTC; CDR3 protein: CASSLSSDRQINYGYTF
D gene: TRBD2; J gene: TRBJ2-7; clone size: .; CDR3 length: 14; V gene: TRBV28; CDR3 DNA: TGTGCCAGCAGTTTACTAGCGGGAGAGTGGGAGCAGTACTTC; CDR3 protein: CASSLLAGEWEQYF
D gene: TRBD2; J gene: TRBJ2-7; clone size: .; CDR3 length: 13; V gene: TRBV6-2/TRBV6-3; CDR3 DNA: TGTGCCAGCAGCCTAGCGGACCTCTACGAGCAGTACTTC; CDR3 protein: CASSLADLYEQYF
D gene: TRBD2; J gene: TRBJ2-1; clone size: .; CDR3 length: 20; V gene: TRBV7-3; CDR3 DNA: TGTGCCAGCAGCCCACTGGGGGGGACTAGCGGGAGGGCCATGTCAAATGAGCAGTTCTTC; CDR3 protein: CASSPLGGTSGRAMSNEQFF
D gene: TRBD2; J gene: TRBJ2-7; clone size: .; CDR3 length: 16; V gene: TRBV11-2; CDR3 DNA: TGTGCCAGCAGCCAAGTTACTAGCGGACCTACCTACGAGCAGTACTTC; CDR3 protein: CASSQVTSGPTYEQYF
D gene: .; J gene: TRBJ2-3; clone size: .; CDR3 length: 14; V gene: TRBV7-9; CDR3 DNA: TGTGCCAGCAGCTTAGCAATCGACATCCATACGCAGTATTTT; CDR3 protein: CASSLAIDIHTQYF
D gene: .; J gene: TRBJ2-5; clone size: .; CDR3 length: 13; V gene: TRBV7-7; CDR3 DNA: TGTGCTAGCAGCTCTGGCCAGAAAGAGACCCAGTACTTC; CDR3 protein: CASSSGQKETQYF
D gene: .; J gene: TRBJ2-5; clone size: once; CDR3 length: 14; V gene: TRBV7-8; CDR3 DNA: TGTGCCAGCAGCTTAGGTACAGTCCAAGAGACCCAGTACTTC; CDR3 protein: CASSLGTVQETQYF
D gene: .; J gene: TRBJ2-7; clone size: .; CDR3 length: 15; V gene: TRBV5-6; CDR3 DNA: TGTGCCAGCAGCTCGCCCCTTCAGGGGTCCTACGAGCAGTACTTC; CDR3 protein: CASSSPLQGSYEQYF
D gene: TRBD2; J gene: TRBJ2-4; clone size: .; CDR3 length: 13; V gene: TRBV4-2; CDR3 DNA: TGTGCCAGCAGCCAAGGCCTAGCGGACATTCAGTACTTC; CDR3 protein: CASSQGLADIQYF
D gene: .; J gene: TRBJ1-5; clone size: once; CDR3 length: 16; V gene: TRBV19; CDR3 DNA: TGTGCCAGTGGACAAACCCCGGGACTGAGAGTGGGGCCCCAGCATTTT; CDR3 protein: CASGQTPGLRVGPQHF
D gene: .; J gene: TRBJ2-3; clone size: .; CDR3 length: 15; V gene: TRBV29-1; CDR3 DNA: TGCAGCGCGGGGCGGGGCAGAACTAGCACAGATACGCAGTATTTT; CDR3 protein: CSAGRGRTSTDTQYF
D gene: .; J gene: TRBJ1-6; clone size: .; CDR3 length: 15; V gene: TRBV3-1/TRBV3-2; CDR3 DNA: TGTGCCAGCAGCCAAGTGTCCGGGGGAAATTCACCCCTCCACTTT; CDR3 protein: CASSQVSGGNSPLHF
D gene: .; J gene: TRBJ1-1; clone size: .; CDR3 length: 15; V gene: TRBV28; CDR3 DNA: TGTGCCAGCAGTTTTGGGAGGGCCATGAACACTGAAGCTTTCTTT; CDR3 protein: CASSFGRAMNTEAFF
D gene: .; J gene: TRBJ1-3; clone size: .; CDR3 length: 15; V gene: TRBV18; CDR3 DNA: TGTGCCAGCGCACCAGGGGCAACCTCTGGAAACACCATATATTTT; CDR3 protein: CASAPGATSGNTIYF
D gene: .; J gene: TRBJ2-7; clone size: .; CDR3 length: 13; V gene: TRBV18; CDR3 DNA: TGTGCCAGCTCACCAGTAGAATCCTACGAGCAGTACTTC; CDR3 protein: CASSPVESYEQYF
D gene: TRBD1; J gene: TRBJ2-1; clone size: .; CDR3 length: 15; V gene: TRBV9; CDR3 DNA: TGTGCCAGCAGCACCTGGGACAGGGGCGATAATGAGCAGTTCTTC; CDR3 protein: CASSTWDRGDNEQFF
D gene: .; J gene: TRBJ2-7; clone size: once; CDR3 length: 16; V gene: TRBV18; CDR3 DNA: TGTGCCAGCTCCTCAGGCATAACACCCCTCTCCTACGAGCAGTACTTC; CDR3 protein: CASSSGITPLSYEQYF